This T cell receptor (beta chain) stems from a study of regulatory T cells in long-lasting Graves disease (dated by TCRdb to the early 2020s). Notes on the research overall: Patients with newly diagnosed Graves' disease had been on antithyroid drugs for under 3 months. The study took place in China and was registered as a clinical trial. This study used TCR sequencing and RNA sequencing of peripheral blood to compare persistent Graves' disease patients against newly diagnosed Graves' disease patients. A total of about 35 samples underwent TCR sequencing: about 13 from persistent and roughly 20 from newly diagnosed Graves' disease patients.

Results the study describes overall, beyond this receptor: More public clonotypes were shared among persistent patients (more than 2,500) than among newly diagnosed patients (roughly 1,000). The authors noted that the small sample size was a limitation that may lower accuracy. Sequencing and analysis were limited to the TCR beta chain. Only peripheral blood was studied, because thyroid tissue, the primary lesion, was inaccessible. Lower TCR Shannon entropy and fewer highly expanded clones were observed in persistent Graves' disease patients than in newly diagnosed patients, which suggested clonal expansion.

This clonotype was observed a handful of times. Its antigen has not been determined. No much larger clone is present one base from it, and per-base qualities are unavailable. The receptor library was made with multiplex PCR. The sample was run on an Illumina HiSeq 4000. CDR3 regions were amplified by Arm-PCR with iRepertoire HTBI primers to construct TCR beta libraries. Before sequencing, the PCR products underwent gel purification. The source study handled its data this way. Across samples, 60 to 70 TRBV and approximately 15 TRBJ segments were identified and used for gene usage analysis of CDR3 amino acid clonotypes. COPE and FqMerger were used to merge the filtered high-quality paired reads into contigs. BLAST was used to align contigs to IMGT TRBV, TRBD and TRBJ reference genes, and CDR3 was defined according to IMGT. Any clonotype with a frequency above 0.1% was counted as a highly expanded clone. Shannon entropy served as the measure of repertoire diversity, while the Gini coefficient captured V-J evenness. A clonotype was considered public if more than one individual shared it. In-frame beta chains were kept once TCRdb had trimmed the public reads at Q25 with fastp and called clones with MiXCR. Rows with one shared CDR3 protein collapse into an entry with the most common genes and DNA. The V and J calls and clone size are TCRdb's, not the authors'. The sample records roughly 510,000 distinct CDR3 sequences, approximately 16% of which are singletons. More than 10% of the sample is in the top ten clones.

What this sample's time point label stands for: newly diagnosed GD, antithyroid drugs for less than 3 months. For both TCR sequencing and RNA sequencing, RNA was extracted from PBMCs in TRIzol. The diagnosis of Graves' disease followed American Thyroid Association guidelines. Patients for the study were recruited at an endocrinology department in Xi'an, China. Each patient gave about 9.1 milliliters of peripheral blood, collected in an EDTA anticoagulant tube. Ficoll Paque Plus density gradient separation was used to isolate PBMCs, and no additional T cell sorting was done. An Agilent 2100 Bioanalyzer and agarose gel were used to assess RNA quality, and a NanoDrop 2000 was used to measure RNA concentration. This sample was shared with a second study, whose subject was T cells in Graves' hyperthyroidism and ophthalmopathy. As the second study states: Graves' hyperthyroidism was defined as stable when no progression to ophthalmopathy occurred over 18 months of follow-up. Hyperthyroidism patients were aged 18 to 65 years and newly diagnosed, with disease duration of less than 2 months. Patients with uncontrolled infections, other autoimmune diseases, pregnancy or lactation were excluded. Diagnoses were based on clinical symptoms, serum thyroxine and TRAb, thyroid ultrasound and orbital computed tomography. The first round of RT-PCR for the TCR CDR3 was performed with the HTBI primer set and the Qiagen OneStep RT-PCR kit. Blood samples also contained most of the expanded thyroid clonotypes (frequency above 0.001), which suggests that blood repertoires may reflect thyroid immune responses. Ophthalmopathy was separated from stable hyperthyroidism by a 13 V-J signature model, with 87.88% sensitivity and 81% to 82% specificity obtained in cross-validation and 80%/75% obtained in testing. In validation, the model predicted progression to ophthalmopathy with over 60% sensitivity and approximately 78% specificity, a median of 6.5 months before onset. To identify distinguishing TCR V-J signatures, a discovery cohort of 90 to 100 patients was used, comprising approximately 40 with Graves' ophthalmopathy and 57 with stable Graves' hyperthyroidism. Whether ophthalmopathy could be predicted prospectively was tested in an independent validation cohort made up of 18 to 20 hyperthyroidism patients plus 17 patients who later progressed to ophthalmopathy. The 100 or so discovery patients were divided at random into training and test sets in a 7:3 ratio. Thyroid tissue and blood T-cell repertoires from several Graves' hyperthyroidism patients were also compared in the study. After blood sampling, hyperthyroidism patients were treated with methimazole at a starting dose of 30 mg daily, and ophthalmopathy patients were treated with high-dose intravenous methylprednisolone. The libraries were constructed in a second round of multiplex PCR and then size-selected and purified. The libraries were sequenced on an Illumina HiSeq2000 using paired-end 100 bp reads. SOAPnuke was used to process the raw data, with reads discarded if the reads contained adapters or uncalled bases, had a mean Phred below 15, or lacked an exact constant-primer or identifier match. COPE v1.2.5 was used to merge the high-quality paired reads, and each unique nucleotide sequence was defined as a clonotype. MiTCR v1.1 was used to align clonotypes to the IMGT TRBV, TRBD and TRBJ reference segments. Analysis was restricted to V-J combinations with a frequency above 0.0001, which covered about 99% of repertoires. The TCS score was defined as the ratio of F50 (clonal expansion) to E x V (chaos), calculated using BLOSUM62-based TCRdist between CDR3 peptides within each V-J. Welch's t-statistics and random forest reduced 514 V-J features to about 12, which were used in a naive Bayes classifier (R e1071). No statistical method was used to set the sample size in advance, and investigators knew the group allocation. The paper reports TCR Vbeta CDR3 sequencing of more than 120 peripheral blood samples: around 45 ophthalmopathy, under 80 hyperthyroidism and about 17 progressor patients.

The starting material was peripheral blood mononuclear cells (PBMCs), obtained at new diagnosis, from a patient treated with antithyroid drugs. The sequence derives from a young man with Graves disease. Donor details come from another sample of the same person, matched by shared clones.

CDR3 sequence: CASSPDRGYYGYTF. The sequence in DNA is TGTGCCAGCAGCCCTGACAGGGGTTACTATGGCTACACCTTC. This receptor chain uses TRBV7-3 and TRBJ1-2, with 8 central nucleotides matching TRBD1. The junction shows trimming of 5 bases on V and 3 bases on J, and the gene matches do not reach 5 bases of it. Counted from cysteine to phenylalanine, this CDR3 has 14 amino acids. CDR3 DNA is the only sequence kept; it has 42 bases, read in frame from the first base. In the germline V gene, CDR1 corresponds to SGHTA and CDR2 to FQGTGA.